Listed here are 31 T cell receptor beta chains from one sample, sequenced in a study of T cell changes during pregnancy in multiple sclerosis. Clones were read by immunoSEQ multiplex PCR, and TCRdb kept only the in-frame ones, dropping some. The sample shows about 20,000 clones, 85% to 90% of them seen only once. The source was CD8+ T cells from peripheral blood mononuclear cells, collected in the second trimester of pregnancy. The receptors stem from a female donor in good health, enrolled as a control in a pregnancy study.

The V call is TRBV4-2, the J call TRBJ2-7; D remains ambiguous. This CDR3 contains 16 residues. Looked up from germline, CDR1 is LGHNA and CDR2 is YNFKEQ. V dropped 0 bases and J dropped 0 bases, with 12 bases sitting between them. The CDR3 DNA sequence: TGTGCCAGCAGCCAAGATCATCCAGGTAGCTCCTACGAGCAGTACTTC. This gives the protein CASSQDHPGSSYEQYF.

J is TRBJ2-1 and V is TRBV5-1; weak D call: TRBD1 (5 bases). V lost 2 bases to trimming and J lost 5 bases, with 20 bases between them. Germline lookup yields CDR1 SGHRS and CDR2 YFSETQ. This CDR3 has 17 amino acids. The CDR3 DNA reads as TGCGCCAGCAGCTTCGGCCAGGGTGGTACGGTTGACAATGAGCAGTTCTTC. This gives the protein CASSFGQGGTVDNEQFF.

This clone was counted once. The gene calls are TRBV4-3 and TRBJ2-1; TRBD2 matches 11 bases. Per the germline V gene, CDR1 is LGHNA and CDR2 is YSLEER. With 0 bases clipped from V and 3 bases from J, the junction kept 1 base outside the gene matches. The CDR3 spans 16 residues. The CDR3 DNA reads as TGCGCCAGCAGCCAAGATACTAGCGGGGGCTACAATGAGCAGTTCTTC. Its protein product is CASSQDTSGGYNEQFF.

The chain carries TRBV14 and TRBJ2-7; 10 bases align to TRBD1. Germline V gives CDR1 SGHDN, CDR2 FVKESK. The CDR3 is 16 amino acids. Trimming removed 1 base from V and 7 bases from J; junction bases left unmatched: 10. The CDR3 nucleotides read TGTGCCAGCAGCCAAGCTCCCACGACAGGGGGCGAAGAGCAGTACTTC. Translation: CASSQAPTTGGEEQYF.

The V call is TRBV7-8, the J call TRBJ2-7; 10 nucleotides line up with TRBD1. The CDR3 is 15 amino acids. V was clipped by 5 bases and J by 5 bases; unmatched bases: 9. The germline CDR1 and CDR2 sequences are SGHVS and FQNEAQ. In DNA, the CDR3 is TGTGCCAGCAGCACCGGGACAGGGGTGTTCGACGAGCAGTACTTC. Residues: CASSTGTGVFDEQYF.

This chain joins TRBV2 and TRBJ2-7; TRBD1 is a possible D gene (6 bases). Trimming removed 1 base at V and 6 bases at J, with 16 bases between. The CDR3 spans 15 residues. CDR1 SNHLY and CDR2 FYNNEI come from the germline V gene. The CDR3 spells CASSEVRQGFFEQYF. The CDR3 DNA follows: TGTGCCAGCAGTGAAGTGCGGCAGGGGTTCTTCGAGCAGTACTTC. The complete variable domain, with remaining parts taken from reference TRBV2 and TRBJ2-7, reads EPEVTQTPSHQVTQMGQEVILRCVPISNHLYFYWYRQILGQKVEFLVSFYNNEISEKSEIFDDQFSVERPDGSNFTLKIRSTKLEDSAMYFCASSEVRQGFFEQYFGPGTRLTVT.

This chain connects TRBV4-2 to TRBJ2-3; 8 nucleotides align to TRBD2. With V trimmed by 8 bases and J by 3 bases, 13 bases remained unmatched. This CDR3 contains 16 residues. The germline V gene has CDR1 LGHNA and CDR2 YNFKEQ. The chain's CDR3 is CASGTGGEGRTDTQYF. CDR3 bases: TGTGCCAGCGGAACCGGGGGGGAGGGCCGGACAGATACGCAGTATTTT.

V gene TRBV11-2 combines with J gene TRBJ1-1; TRBD1 might be the D (5 bases). The CDR3 has 15 residues. V gave up 1 base and J gave up 3 bases, with 12 bases separating them. The germline V gene encodes CDR1 SGHAT and CDR2 FQNNGV. In DNA, the CDR3 is TGTGCCAGCAGCTTAGGGGGGGGTTTAGACACTGAAGCTTTCTTT. Translation: CASSLGGGLDTEAFF.

The CDR3 protein is CASSQTGRLTSGEEETQYF. The CDR3 DNA reads TGTGCCAGCAGTCAGACAGGGAGGTTGACTAGCGGGGAAGAAGAGACCCAGTACTTC. The chain couples TRBV2 to TRBJ2-5, with 11 bases fitting TRBD2. This CDR3 is built from 19 residues. The V and J ends lost 5 bases and 3 bases, in that order; junction bases with no gene match: 17. The V gene's germline CDR1 is SNHLY and CDR2 FYNNEI.

The gene calls are TRBV27 and TRBJ1-2; 7 bases align to TRBD1. CDR1 is MNHEY, CDR2 SMNVEV, per germline (reference sequence). This CDR3 is built from 13 residues. The V gene end was trimmed by 6 bases and the J gene end by 0 bases; junction bases not matched to a gene: 1. CDR3: CASRGGPNYGYTF. In nucleotides, the CDR3 is TGTGCCAGCAGAGGGGGCCCTAACTATGGCTACACCTTC.

The chain couples TRBV25-1 to TRBJ1-5; D is unclear. The CDR3 has 15 residues. V gave up 2 bases and J gave up 6 bases, with 14 bases separating them. Germline CDR1 is MGHDK and CDR2 is SYGVNS. Written as DNA, the CDR3 is TGTGCCAGCAGTGAACGAGCGCATCTTTGTCAGCCCCAGCATTTT. It specifies CASSERAHLCQPQHF.

The chain combines TRBV5-1 with TRBJ1-3, with D hard to call. Germline V gene data show CDR1 as SGHRS and CDR2 as YFSETQ. With 0 bases removed from V and 0 bases from J, the gap between germline ends came to 10 bases. The CDR3 covers 16 residues. The CDR3 is CASSLAPESSGNTIYF. As DNA, the CDR3 is TGCGCCAGCAGCTTGGCTCCGGAGAGCTCTGGAAACACCATATATTTT.

The chain combines TRBV15 with TRBJ2-7; weak D call: TRBD1 (5 bases). Germline CDR1 reads LNHNV; CDR2 reads YYDKDF (reference sequence). The V gene lost 0 bases and the J gene lost 0 bases, with 9 bases spanning the gap. CDR3 length: 15 residues. The CDR3 DNA reads TGTGCCACCAGCAGAGATCTGACAGACTCCTACGAGCAGTACTTC. Protein: CATSRDLTDSYEQYF.

The genes are TRBV4-2 and TRBJ2-2, with D maybe TRBD1 (5 bases). Germline CDR1 LGHNA, CDR2 YNFKEQ. V lost 3 bases and J 4 bases, leaving 12 bases between the germline ends. This CDR3 has 15 residues. CDR3 sequence reads: CASSHQDRSTGELFF. The CDR3 DNA reads TGTGCCAGCAGCCATCAAGACAGATCCACCGGGGAGCTGTTTTTT.

This chain links TRBV11-2 with TRBJ2-7, with 8 positions matching TRBD2. Trimming at V came to 6 bases and at J to 2 bases, leaving 9 bases not matched to a gene. Germline values: CDR1 SGHAT, CDR2 FQNNGV. The CDR3 totals 15 residues. Here the CDR3 reads CASRLHPGLAYEQYF. The CDR3 DNA follows: TGTGCCAGCAGACTTCACCCGGGACTAGCCTACGAGCAGTACTTC.

The rearrangement links TRBV15 to TRBJ2-1; 7 bases are a match to TRBD1. CDR3 length: 15 residues. The trim removed 2 bases at V and 5 bases at J, leaving 6 bases unmatched. The germline V gene has CDR1 LNHNV and CDR2 YYDKDF (reference sequence). The CDR3 here is CATSRTGTVNNEQFF. In DNA form, the CDR3 reads TGTGCCACCAGCAGAACCGGGACAGTTAACAATGAGCAGTTCTTC.

The genes are TRBV6-4 and TRBJ2-3; 10 bases fit TRBD2. The CDR3 contains 19 residues. The junction had 15 bases not matched to a gene; V was cut back by 2 bases and J by 4 bases. Germline V gene lookup returns CDR1 MRHNA and CDR2 SNTAGT. The CDR3 sequence: CASSDGASGSAAGADTQYF. CDR3 nucleotides: TGTGCCAGCAGTGACGGGGCTAGCGGGAGTGCTGCCGGGGCAGATACGCAGTATTTT.

The chain recombines TRBV2 with TRBJ2-2, with D perhaps TRBD2 (5 bases). The germline gives CDR1 SNHLY, CDR2 FYNNEI. The CDR3 covers 13 residues. Trimming pared 4 bases from V and 9 bases from J, leaving 12 bases between. The DNA of the CDR3 is TGTGCCAGCAGTGTAAAGGGAGAAAGGGAGCTGTTTTTT. Protein sequence: CASSVKGERELFF.

The chain has TRBV19 and TRBJ2-1; 10 bases align to TRBD2. Germline lookup yields CDR1 LNHDA and CDR2 SQIVND (reference sequence). This CDR3 is built from 16 residues. Trimming removed 3 bases from V and 8 bases from J; junction bases left unmatched: 10. The CDR3 bases are TGTGCCAGTAGTATTCTGACTAGCGGGTTGAATCATGAGCAGTTCTTC. The encoded protein is CASSILTSGLNHEQFF.

J is TRBJ2-7 and V is TRBV9, with 7 bases matching TRBD1. The CDR3 totals 13 residues. The J segment lost 0 bases and the V segment lost 3 bases, leaving 0 bases of the junction unmatched. Germline loops: CDR1 SGDLS, CDR2 YYNGEE. The CDR3: CASSGDSSYEQYF. CDR3 DNA sequence: TGTGCCAGCAGCGGGGACAGCTCCTACGAGCAGTACTTC.

The J gene is TRBJ1-5, the V gene TRBV4-1, with unresolved D. Deletions cut 4 bases from V and 6 bases from J, with 16 bases between. CDR1 and CDR2 from the germline V gene are MGHRA and YSYEKL. The CDR3 extends over 15 amino acids. DNA of the CDR3: TGCGCCAGCAGCCTTGGTACCAAAATCGGTCAGCCCCAGCATTTT. Translated: CASSLGTKIGQPQHF.

The gene calls are TRBV9 and TRBJ2-1, with 7 positions matching TRBD1. The CDR3 extends over 14 amino acids. V lost 0 bases to trimming and J lost 7 bases; unmatched junction nucleotides: 4. The germline CDR1 and CDR2 sequences are SGDLS and YYNGEE. The CDR3 nucleotides read TGTGCCAGCAGCGTAGGGGACAGCGGTAATGAGCAGTTCTTC. This sequence encodes CASSVGDSGNEQFF. Full variable domain (remainder filled in from reference TRBV9 and TRBJ2-1): DSGVTQTPKHLITATGQRVTLRCSPRSGDLSVYWYQQSLDQGLQFLIQYYNGEERAKGNILERFSAQQFPDLHSELNLSSLELGDSALYFCASSVGDSGNEQFFGPGTRLTVL.

V gene TRBV6-4 combines with J gene TRBJ2-3; 7 nucleotides align to TRBD1. V lost 0 bases and J lost 4; bases outside the gene matches: 4. In germline, CDR1 is MRHNA, CDR2 SNTAGT. This CDR3 spans 15 amino acids. This CDR3 reads CASSDSQGEADTQYF. Written as DNA, the CDR3 is TGTGCCAGCAGTGACTCCCAGGGGGAAGCAGATACGCAGTATTTT.

J is TRBJ2-5 and V is TRBV6-1; 10 bases line up with TRBD2. V trimming: 2 bases; J trimming: 0 bases; junction bases outside the gene matches: 0. This CDR3 spans 15 amino acids. Germline V CDR1 and CDR2: MNHNS, SASEGT. The CDR3 spells CASSELAGDQETQYF. Here the CDR3 DNA reads TGTGCCAGCAGTGAACTAGCGGGAGACCAAGAGACCCAGTACTTC.

The rearrangement joins TRBV28 to TRBJ1-1; D is possibly TRBD1 (6 bases). This CDR3 is 11 amino acids long. Germline CDR1 is MDHEN and CDR2 is SYDVKM. Trimming removed 7 bases from V and 6 bases from J, with 9 bases in between. The DNA of the CDR3 is TGTGCCAGCACCAGACAGGCTGAAGCTTTCTTT. Amino acids: CASTRQAEAFF.

The chain couples TRBV27 to TRBJ2-7; possible D gene TRBD1, 6 bases. This CDR3 has 14 residues. V was cut by 0 bases and J by 4 bases, with 10 bases left in between. Germline assignment: CDR1 MNHEY and CDR2 SMNVEV (reference sequence). CDR3 in amino acids: CASSLSLGGYEQYF. The CDR3 bases are TGTGCCAGCAGTTTATCGTTAGGGGGTTACGAGCAGTACTTC.

This chain uses TRBV13 with TRBJ1-5; 7 bases align to TRBD1. The CDR3 contains 14 residues. The V segment lost 3 bases and the J segment 5 bases; nucleotides outside the gene matches: 4. The germline CDR1 and CDR2 sequences are PRHDT and FYEKMQ (reference sequence). The CDR3 bases are TGTGCCAGCAGCTTGACAGGGTCCGATCAGCCCCAGCATTTT. Residues: CASSLTGSDQPQHF.

Regarding this clone: The junction departs from the called germline gene at one end, perhaps through a read error. This chain uses TRBV7-7 with TRBJ2-5, with 10 bases aligning to TRBD2. The CDR3 sequence is 17 residues long. Germline CDR1 is SSHAT and CDR2 is FNYEAQ (reference sequence). The CDR3 sequence: CASSSRAGGSEDETQYF. For the CDR3, the DNA is TGTGCTAGCAGCAGCCGAGCGGGAGGGTCGGAGGACGAGACCCAGTACTTC.

This chain joins TRBV7-9 and TRBJ2-1; 8 bases map to TRBD2. The V gene end was trimmed by 5 bases and the J gene end by 10 bases; junction bases not matched to a gene: 4. This CDR3 is 12 amino acids long. From germline, CDR1 is SEHNR and CDR2 FQNEAQ (reference sequence). Here the CDR3 reads CASSTTSGEQFF. The CDR3, as DNA: TGTGCCAGCAGCACTACTAGCGGCGAGCAGTTCTTC.

This sequence joins TRBV11-2 and TRBJ2-3, with D tentatively TRBD2 (5 bases). Per germline, CDR1 SGHAT and CDR2 FQNNGV. This CDR3 spans 15 amino acids. The germline V and J ends were trimmed by 3 bases and 1 base, with 11 bases remaining between them. The CDR3 nucleotides are TGTGCCAGCAGCTTCGGGGTTGGGGGCACAGATACGCAGTATTTT. Its protein product is CASSFGVGGTDTQYF.

The V gene is TRBV2, the J gene TRBJ1-4; D is ambiguous. The CDR3 length is 13 residues. With 4 bases removed from V and 3 bases from J, the gap between germline ends came to 6 bases. From germline, CDR1 is SNHLY and CDR2 FYNNEI. The CDR3 reads CASSGGANEKLFF. The DNA for the CDR3 is TGTGCCAGCAGTGGGGGAGCTAATGAAAAACTGTTTTTT.